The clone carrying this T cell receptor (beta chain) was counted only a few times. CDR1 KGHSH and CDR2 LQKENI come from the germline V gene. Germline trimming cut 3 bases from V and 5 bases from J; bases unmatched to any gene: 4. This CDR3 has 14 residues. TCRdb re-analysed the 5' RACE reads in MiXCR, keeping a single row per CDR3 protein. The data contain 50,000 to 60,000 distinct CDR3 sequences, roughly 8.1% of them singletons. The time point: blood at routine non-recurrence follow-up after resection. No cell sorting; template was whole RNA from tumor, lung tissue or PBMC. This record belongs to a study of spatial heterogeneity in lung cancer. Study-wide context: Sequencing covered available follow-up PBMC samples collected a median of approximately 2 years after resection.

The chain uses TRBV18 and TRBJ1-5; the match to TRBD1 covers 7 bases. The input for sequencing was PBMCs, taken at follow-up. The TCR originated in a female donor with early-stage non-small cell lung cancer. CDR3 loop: CASSPGTDYQPQHF. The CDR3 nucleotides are TGTGCCAGCTCACCCGGGACAGATTATCAGCCCCAGCATTTT.